Listed below are T cell receptor beta chains from one sample, sequenced in a study of shared clonotypes between healthy human individuals. Produced via immunoSEQ multiplex PCR; TCRdb's table is partial and in-frame only. The repertoire holds 1.4 million or so clones, with 98% as singletons. Sample: naive CD4+ T cells sorted from blood. The receptors come from a man aged 30 to 45 in good health. The CDR3 runs from the conserved cysteine through the conserved F or W. A D gene is named only where the DNA matches it firmly. Clone size is stated in some rows and not others, as once, few, many or a class when expanded.

J gene: TRBJ2-5; clone size: .; V gene: TRBV5-4; D gene: TRBD1; CDR3 protein: CASTTDRGVRETQYF; CDR3 DNA: TGTGCCAGCACCACTGACAGGGGCGTGCGGGAGACCCAGTACTTC
J gene: TRBJ1-4; clone size: .; V gene: TRBV7-2; D gene: .; CDR3 protein: CASSLFGSTNEKLFF; CDR3 DNA: TGTGCCAGCAGCTTATTTGGCTCAACTAATGAAAAACTGTTTTTT
J gene: TRBJ2-1; clone size: .; V gene: TRBV2; D gene: TRBD1; CDR3 protein: CASSQSRTGSYNEQFF; CDR3 DNA: TGTGCCAGCAGCCAAAGTAGGACAGGGAGTTACAATGAGCAGTTCTTC
J gene: TRBJ2-1; clone size: .; V gene: TRBV5-1; D gene: TRBD2; CDR3 protein: CASSPGLAGKLYNEQFF; CDR3 DNA: TGCGCCAGCAGCCCGGGACTAGCGGGCAAATTGTACAATGAGCAGTTCTTC
J gene: TRBJ2-7; clone size: .; V gene: TRBV5-1; D gene: TRBD2; CDR3 protein: CASSWGTSGTYEQYF; CDR3 DNA: TGCGCCAGCAGCTGGGGGACTAGCGGGACCTACGAGCAGTACTTC
J gene: TRBJ2-7; clone size: .; V gene: TRBV29-1; D gene: .; CDR3 protein: CSGSTAAEQYF; CDR3 DNA: TGCAGCGGGTCAACGGCTGCCGAGCAGTACTTC
J gene: TRBJ1-2; clone size: .; V gene: TRBV5-4; D gene: TRBD1; CDR3 protein: CASSLARDRPLGGYTF; CDR3 DNA: TGTGCCAGCAGCTTAGCACGGGACAGACCTCTCGGCGGCTACACCTTC
J gene: TRBJ2-2; clone size: .; V gene: TRBV9; D gene: .; CDR3 protein: CASSVAWTAPGELFF; CDR3 DNA: TGTGCCAGCAGCGTAGCCTGGACAGCTCCCGGGGAGCTGTTTTTT
J gene: TRBJ2-7; clone size: .; V gene: TRBV18; D gene: TRBD2; CDR3 protein: CASSPPPGGGTSGRYEQYF; CDR3 DNA: TGTGCCAGCTCACCACCACCGGGAGGGGGGACTAGCGGGCGGTACGAGCAGTACTTC
J gene: TRBJ2-1; clone size: .; V gene: TRBV11-1; D gene: .; CDR3 protein: CASSLALPSHDNEQFF; CDR3 DNA: TGTGCCAGCAGCTTAGCCCTCCCGAGTCACGACAATGAGCAGTTCTTC
J gene: TRBJ2-5; clone size: .; V gene: TRBV2; D gene: .; CDR3 protein: CASTLQETQYF; CDR3 DNA: TGTGCCAGCACATTACAAGAGACCCAGTACTTC
J gene: TRBJ2-1; clone size: .; V gene: TRBV9; D gene: .; CDR3 protein: CASSVNLATYNEQFF; CDR3 DNA: TGTGCCAGCAGCGTAAATCTAGCGACATACAATGAGCAGTTCTTC
J gene: TRBJ2-5; clone size: .; V gene: TRBV15; D gene: TRBD1; CDR3 protein: CATSRGRTGQETQYF; CDR3 DNA: TGTGCCACCAGCAGAGGCCGGACAGGCCAAGAGACCCAGTACTTC
J gene: TRBJ2-5; clone size: .; V gene: TRBV5-4; D gene: TRBD1; CDR3 protein: CASSLEWGQGDETQYF; CDR3 DNA: TGTGCCAGCAGCTTGGAGTGGGGACAGGGTGACGAGACCCAGTACTTC
J gene: TRBJ2-3; clone size: .; V gene: TRBV6-6; D gene: .; CDR3 protein: CASSYGGGADTQYF; CDR3 DNA: TGTGCCAGCAGTTACGGGGGCGGCGCGGATACGCAGTATTTT
J gene: TRBJ1-4; clone size: .; V gene: TRBV7-2; D gene: .; CDR3 protein: CASSLAGGNEKLFF; CDR3 DNA: TGTGCCAGCAGCTTAGCAGGGGGGAATGAAAAACTGTTTTTT
J gene: TRBJ2-2; clone size: .; V gene: TRBV7-6; D gene: .; CDR3 protein: CASSLVAANTGELFF; CDR3 DNA: TGTGCCAGCAGCTTAGTAGCGGCGAACACCGGGGAGCTGTTTTTT
J gene: TRBJ2-5; clone size: .; V gene: TRBV5-4; D gene: TRBD2; CDR3 protein: CASSNSGLAGGWGPQYF; CDR3 DNA: TGTGCCAGTTCGAACTCGGGACTAGCGGGAGGATGGGGTCCCCAGTACTTC
J gene: TRBJ2-7; clone size: .; V gene: TRBV7-8; D gene: .; CDR3 protein: CASSLWGGSYEQYF; CDR3 DNA: TGTGCCAGCAGCTTATGGGGCGGCTCCTACGAGCAGTACTTC
J gene: TRBJ1-5; clone size: .; V gene: TRBV5-4; D gene: .; CDR3 protein: CARWRRVGNQPQHF; CDR3 DNA: TGTGCCAGGTGGAGAAGGGTCGGCAATCAGCCCCAGCATTTT
J gene: TRBJ1-2; clone size: .; V gene: TRBV19; D gene: .; CDR3 protein: CASSPPVARDYGYTF; CDR3 DNA: TGTGCCAGTAGTCCCCCTGTTGCTCGGGACTATGGCTACACCTTC
J gene: TRBJ1-5; clone size: .; V gene: TRBV7-2; D gene: .; CDR3 protein: CASSHSSGRRPNQPQHF; CDR3 DNA: TGTGCCAGCAGCCACTCGTCGGGGAGGCGGCCAAATCAGCCCCAGCATTTT
J gene: TRBJ2-5; clone size: .; V gene: TRBV6-1; D gene: .; CDR3 protein: CASVLFGQETQYF; CDR3 DNA: TGTGCCAGCGTTTTATTCGGGCAAGAGACCCAGTACTTC
J gene: TRBJ2-5; clone size: .; V gene: TRBV28; D gene: TRBD2; CDR3 protein: CASSLLAGGQTQYF; CDR3 DNA: TGTGCCAGCAGTTTACTAGCGGGAGGCCAGACCCAGTACTTC
J gene: TRBJ1-2; clone size: once; V gene: TRBV28; D gene: .; CDR3 protein: CATEGVYGYTF; CDR3 DNA: TGTGCCACCGAGGGAGTCTATGGCTACACCTTC
J gene: TRBJ2-1; clone size: .; V gene: TRBV14; D gene: TRBD2; CDR3 protein: CASSPGTSTYNEQFF; CDR3 DNA: TGTGCCAGCAGCCCCGGGACTAGCACCTACAATGAGCAGTTCTTC
J gene: TRBJ2-3; clone size: .; V gene: TRBV5-1; D gene: TRBD1; CDR3 protein: CASSPGQGTDTQYF; CDR3 DNA: TGCGCCAGCAGCCCTGGACAGGGCACAGATACGCAGTATTTT
J gene: TRBJ2-4; clone size: .; V gene: TRBV18; D gene: .; CDR3 protein: CASSPNILSPHGIQYF; CDR3 DNA: TGTGCCAGCTCACCAAACATCTTGTCGCCCCATGGCATTCAGTACTTC